Below, 5 T cell receptor beta chains from the same sample are listed, as sequenced in a study of neoadjuvant anti-PD-1 for oral cavity cancer. Indicated time point: after neoadjuvant nivolumab, at surgical resection. Repertoires were generated with immunoSEQ multiplex PCR, while TCRdb's copy carries only in-frame clones and drops some. The sample holds 63,000 or so clones; roughly 90% are singletons and the top ten take roughly 2.9%. Here the sequenced sample was PBMCs, taken after nivolumab (anti-PD-1) treatment. The source of these receptors is a person between 35 and 79 years old with oral cavity squamous cell carcinoma.

This chain links TRBV11-2 with TRBJ2-1; D is possibly TRBD1 or TRBD2 (5 bases each). The ends were cut back, 4 bases at V and 9 bases at J, with 13 bases in the middle. The CDR3 length is 13 residues. Per the germline V gene, CDR1 is SGHAT and CDR2 is FQNNGV. DNA for the CDR3: TGTGCCAGCAGCTCTGGCTGGGACGGTGAGCAGTTCTTC. Encoded protein: CASSSGWDGEQFF. Together with reference TRBV11-2 and TRBJ2-1, the CDR3 gives the full variable domain: EAGVAQSPRYKIIEKRQSVAFWCNPISGHATLYWYQQILGQGPKLLIQFQNNGVVDDSQLPKDRFSAERLKGVDSTLKIQPAKLEDSAVYLCASSSGWDGEQFFGPGTRLTVL.

The rearrangement links TRBV7-2 to TRBJ2-3; unclear D gene. CDR1 SGHTA and CDR2 FQGNSA come from the germline V gene. V lost 1 base, J lost 2 bases, and 10 bases lay in between. CDR3 length: 15 residues. In DNA form, the CDR3 reads TGTGCCAGCAGCTTAGTGGGCAGCACCACAGATACGCAGTATTTT. Translated, it gives CASSLVGSTTDTQYF.

This chain uses TRBV11-2 with TRBJ2-1, with 13 bases matching TRBD2. CDR1 and CDR2 from the germline V gene are SGHAT and FQNNGV. With V trimmed by 5 bases and J by 7 bases, 8 bases remained unmatched. This CDR3 spans 16 amino acids. The CDR3 here is CASSPWRTSGRNEQFF. The CDR3 nucleotides are TGTGCCAGCAGCCCTTGGCGGACTAGCGGGAGAAATGAGCAGTTCTTC.

In nucleotides, the CDR3 is TGCAGCGTTGAGGCTAGCGGAAGCACAGATACGCAGTATTTT. Protein: CSVEASGSTDTQYF. The chain employs TRBV29-1 and TRBJ2-3, with 7 bases matching TRBD2. Germline CDR1 SQVTM, CDR2 ANQGSEA. CDR3 length: 14 amino acids. With V trimmed by 3 bases and J by 0 bases, 3 bases remained unmatched.

In this sample, this clone turned up once. The CDR3 loop is CASSSSSSYEQYF. The CDR3 region has the DNA TGTGCCAGCAGCTCGTCAAGCTCCTACGAGCAGTACTTC. V and J are TRBV7-2 and TRBJ2-7; D is ambiguous. The CDR3 runs 13 residues. The germline V gene has CDR1 SGHTA and CDR2 FQGNSA. V was shortened by 4 bases and J by 0 bases, with 7 bases between the two germline ends.